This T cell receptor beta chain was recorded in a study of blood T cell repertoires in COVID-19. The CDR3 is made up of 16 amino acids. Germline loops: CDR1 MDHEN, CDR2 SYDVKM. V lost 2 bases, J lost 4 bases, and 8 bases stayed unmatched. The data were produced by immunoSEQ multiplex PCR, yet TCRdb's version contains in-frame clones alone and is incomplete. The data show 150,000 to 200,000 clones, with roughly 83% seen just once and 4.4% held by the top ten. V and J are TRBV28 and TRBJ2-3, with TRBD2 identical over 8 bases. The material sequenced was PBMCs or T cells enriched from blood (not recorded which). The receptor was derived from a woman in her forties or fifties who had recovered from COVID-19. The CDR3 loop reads CASSLIGLAISDTQYF. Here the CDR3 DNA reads TGTGCCAGCAGTTTAATCGGACTAGCTATATCAGATACGCAGTATTTT.